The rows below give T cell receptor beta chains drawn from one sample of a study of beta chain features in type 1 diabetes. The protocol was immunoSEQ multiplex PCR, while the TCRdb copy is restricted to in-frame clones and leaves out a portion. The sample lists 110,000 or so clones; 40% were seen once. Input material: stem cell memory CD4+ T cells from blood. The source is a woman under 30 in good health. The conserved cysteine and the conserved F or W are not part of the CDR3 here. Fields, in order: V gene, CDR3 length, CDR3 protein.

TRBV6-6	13	ASSYSSSETETQY
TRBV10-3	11	ATGTSGSNEQF
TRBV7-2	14	ASSPRTGDSNQPQH
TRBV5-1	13	ASSRTSGNYNEQF
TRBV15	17	ATSRAGLAVPSSYNEQF
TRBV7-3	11	ASSFSPDNEQF
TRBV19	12	ASSFQGGNQPQH
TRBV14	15	ASSQDLSGATTDTQY
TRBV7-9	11	ASSSYRGGEQY
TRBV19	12	ASSMLRSSYEQY